The clone carrying this TCR beta chain came up many times. The target antigen is unknown. The V and J ends lost 10 bases and 4 bases respectively, with 16 bases between them. CDR3 length: 13 residues. As it was prepared, the TCRbeta library received unique molecular identifiers. TCRdb redid the calling of the PCR reads with MiXCR, one entry per CDR3 protein. The sample lists under 850,000 distinct CDR3 sequences, around 13% occurring once. The data were taken from a study of T-cell reconstitution after alpha-beta-depleted transplantation in children. General observations from the study: The origin of alpha-beta T cells about two months after transplant was reportedly several hundred expanded graft clones. Once a year had passed after transplant, T-cell counts and diversity came mostly from newly produced T cells. The high TCRbeta diversity at day 60 in some patients came from surviving recipient T cells and thymic progenitors.

The receptor's source is a girl aged 2 to 10 with congenital amegakaryocytic thrombocytopenia, due to receive a stem cell transplant. Sequencing was performed on PBMCs, taken before TCRalphabeta/CD19-depleted stem cell transplant. This sequence joins TRBV12-3 or TRBV12-4 and TRBJ1-1, with D tentatively TRBD1 (5 bases). The CDR3 DNA is TGTGCCACCCCGTTGGGGACCGGCACTGAAGCTTTCTTT. Encoded protein: CATPLGTGTEAFF.